Listed below are T cell receptor beta chains from one sample, sequenced in a study of beta chain features in type 1 diabetes. Clones were read by immunoSEQ multiplex PCR, and TCRdb kept only the in-frame ones, dropping some. The sample includes roughly 230,000 clones, about a tenth of them seen just once. Sequenced input: naive CD4+ T cells from blood. The receptors originated from a man aged 30 to 39 with type 1 diabetes. Each CDR3 is given with its conserved first and last residue. Fields, in order: D gene, J gene, clone size, V gene, CDR3 protein, CDR3 DNA. A D gene is named only where the DNA matches it firmly. Clone size is shown for a subset of rows, as once, few, many or a class of expanded clone.

D: TRBD1; J: TRBJ2-5; size: few; V: TRBV5-8; CDR3: CAGSPGQGRETQYF; DNA: TGTGCCGGTTCTCCGGGACAGGGGCGAGAGACCCAGTACTTC
D: -; J: TRBJ2-1; size: few; V: TRBV2; CDR3: CASSFGLHNEQFF; DNA: TGTGCCAGCAGTTTTGGACTTCACAATGAGCAGTTCTTC
D: TRBD1; J: TRBJ1-1; size: few; V: TRBV7-3; CDR3: CASSLQSAGQGRQAFF; DNA: TGTGCCAGCAGCTTACAATCAGCCGGACAGGGGCGACAAGCTTTCTTT
D: -; J: TRBJ1-5; size: -; V: TRBV30; CDR3: CAWSPRANQPQHF; DNA: TGTGCCTGGAGTCCTCGCGCAAATCAGCCCCAGCATTTT
D: TRBD2; J: TRBJ2-2; size: -; V: TRBV7-8; CDR3: CASSARTSGGSRRNTGELFF; DNA: TGTGCCAGCAGCGCTCGGACTAGCGGGGGATCGAGAAGGAACACCGGGGAGCTGTTTTTT
D: -; J: TRBJ2-3; size: few; V: TRBV4-1; CDR3: CASSPSDLSTDTQYF; DNA: TGCGCCAGTTCCCCTAGCGATCTTAGCACAGATACGCAGTATTTT
D: -; J: TRBJ1-2; size: -; V: TRBV5-6; CDR3: CASSPGTFALYGYTF; DNA: TGTGCCAGCAGCCCCGGGACTTTCGCTCTCTATGGCTACACCTTC
D: -; J: TRBJ2-3; size: few; V: TRBV9; CDR3: CASSVEWGGRTDTQYF; DNA: TGTGCCAGCAGCGTAGAATGGGGGGGCCGAACAGATACGCAGTATTTT
D: TRBD1; J: TRBJ2-7; size: -; V: TRBV15; CDR3: CATSRGGQGVNEQYF; DNA: TGTGCCACCAGCAGGGGTGGACAGGGGGTTAACGAGCAGTACTTC
D: -; J: TRBJ1-2; size: -; V: TRBV11-2; CDR3: CASSSGLGLGYTF; DNA: TGTGCCAGCAGCTCCGGACTGGGCCTTGGCTACACCTTC
D: TRBD2; J: TRBJ2-5; size: few; V: TRBV18; CDR3: CASSLLITGGQETQYF; DNA: TGTGCCAGCTCACTATTGATCACCGGGGGGCAAGAGACCCAGTACTTC
D: -; J: TRBJ1-1; size: few; V: TRBV6-5; CDR3: CASSYVGSPNTEAFF; DNA: TGTGCCAGCAGTTACGTGGGCAGTCCGAACACTGAAGCTTTCTTT
D: -; J: TRBJ2-6; size: few; V: TRBV19; CDR3: CATTSGSGANVLTF; DNA: TGTGCCACCACATCAGGCTCTGGGGCCAACGTCCTGACTTTC
D: TRBD1; J: TRBJ1-1; size: -; V: TRBV29-1; CDR3: CSVLQGFGTEAFF; DNA: TGCAGCGTCTTACAGGGGTTCGGGACTGAAGCTTTCTTT
D: TRBD2; J: TRBJ2-2; size: -; V: TRBV15; CDR3: CATSRDRLASNTGELFF; DNA: TGTGCCACCAGCAGAGATCGACTAGCGTCGAACACCGGGGAGCTGTTTTTT
D: -; J: TRBJ2-7; size: few; V: TRBV6-1; CDR3: CASSGITVYEQYF; DNA: TGTGCCAGCAGTGGGATTACAGTCTACGAGCAGTACTTC
D: -; J: TRBJ1-5; size: few; V: TRBV9; CDR3: CASSVGSDQPQHF; DNA: TGTGCCAGCAGCGTAGGTTCCGATCAGCCCCAGCATTTT
D: -; J: TRBJ2-1; size: few; V: TRBV9; CDR3: CASSVSAGQSYNEQFF; DNA: TGTGCCAGCAGCGTATCGGCAGGGCAATCCTACAATGAGCAGTTCTTC